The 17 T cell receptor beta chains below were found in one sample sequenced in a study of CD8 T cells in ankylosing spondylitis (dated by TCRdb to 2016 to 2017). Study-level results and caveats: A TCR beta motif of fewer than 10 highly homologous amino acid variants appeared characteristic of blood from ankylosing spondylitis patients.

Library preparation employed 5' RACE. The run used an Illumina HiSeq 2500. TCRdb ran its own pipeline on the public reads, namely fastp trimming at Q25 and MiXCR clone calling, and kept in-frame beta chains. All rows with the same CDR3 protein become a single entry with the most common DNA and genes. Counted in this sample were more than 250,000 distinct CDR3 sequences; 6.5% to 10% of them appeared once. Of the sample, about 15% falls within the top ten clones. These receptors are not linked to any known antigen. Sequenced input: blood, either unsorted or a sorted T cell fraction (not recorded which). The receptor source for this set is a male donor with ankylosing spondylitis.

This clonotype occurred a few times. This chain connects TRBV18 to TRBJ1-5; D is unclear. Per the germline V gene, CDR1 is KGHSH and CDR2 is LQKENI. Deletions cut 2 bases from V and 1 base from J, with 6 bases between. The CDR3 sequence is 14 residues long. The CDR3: CASSPSQSNQPQHF. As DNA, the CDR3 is TGTGCCAGCTCACCAAGCCAGAGCAATCAGCCCCAGCATTTT.

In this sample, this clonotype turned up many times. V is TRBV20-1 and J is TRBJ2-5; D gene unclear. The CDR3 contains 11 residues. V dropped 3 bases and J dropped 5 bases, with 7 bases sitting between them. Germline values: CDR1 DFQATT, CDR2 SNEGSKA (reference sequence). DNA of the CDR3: TGCAGTGCTAGTAAAGCGGAGACCCAGTACTTC. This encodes CSASKAETQYF.

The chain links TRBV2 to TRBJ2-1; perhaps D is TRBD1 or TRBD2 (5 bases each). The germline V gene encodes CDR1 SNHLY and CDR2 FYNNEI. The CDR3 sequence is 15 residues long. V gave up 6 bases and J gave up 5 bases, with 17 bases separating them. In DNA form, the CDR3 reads TGTGCCAGCAGACGACCCGGGACCGGGAACAATGAGCAGTTCTTC. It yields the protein CASRRPGTGNNEQFF.

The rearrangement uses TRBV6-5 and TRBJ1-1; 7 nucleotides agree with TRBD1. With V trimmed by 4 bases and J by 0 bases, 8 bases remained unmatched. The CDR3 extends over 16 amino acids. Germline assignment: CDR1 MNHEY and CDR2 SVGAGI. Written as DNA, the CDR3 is TGTGCCAGCAGTTCCCAGGGGGGAGAGTTGAACACTGAAGCTTTCTTT. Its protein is CASSSQGGELNTEAFF.

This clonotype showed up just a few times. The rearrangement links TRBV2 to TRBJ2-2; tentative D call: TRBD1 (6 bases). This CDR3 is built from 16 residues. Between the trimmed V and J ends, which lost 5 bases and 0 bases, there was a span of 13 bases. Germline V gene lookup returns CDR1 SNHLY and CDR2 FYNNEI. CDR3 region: CASSPRTVANTGELFF. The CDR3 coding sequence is TGTGCCAGCAGTCCGCGGACAGTCGCGAACACCGGGGAGCTGTTTTTT.

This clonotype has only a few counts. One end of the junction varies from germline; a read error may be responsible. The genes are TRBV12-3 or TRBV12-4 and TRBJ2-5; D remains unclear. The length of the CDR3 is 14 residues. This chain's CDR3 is CASTVDQNHETQYF. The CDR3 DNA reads TGTGCCAGCACCGTAGACCAAAACCACGAGACCCAGTACTTC.

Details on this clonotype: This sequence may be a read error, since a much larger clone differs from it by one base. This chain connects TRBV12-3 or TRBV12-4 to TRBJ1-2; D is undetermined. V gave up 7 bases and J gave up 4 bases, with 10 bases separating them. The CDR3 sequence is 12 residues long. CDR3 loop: CASTRNCYGYTF. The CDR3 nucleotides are TGTGCCAGCACTAGGAACTGCTATGGCTACACCTTC.

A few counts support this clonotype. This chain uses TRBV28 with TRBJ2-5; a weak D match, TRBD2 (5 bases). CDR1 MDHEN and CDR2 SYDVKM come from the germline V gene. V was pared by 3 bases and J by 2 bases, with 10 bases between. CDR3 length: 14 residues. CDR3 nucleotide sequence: TGTGCCAGCAGTTTCAGCGGACCTCAAGAGACCCAGTACTTC. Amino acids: CASSFSGPQETQYF. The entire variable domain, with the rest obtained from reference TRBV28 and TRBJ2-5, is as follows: DVKVTQSSRYLVKRTGEKVFLECVQDMDHENMFWYRQDPGLGLRLIYFSYDVKMKEKGDIPEGYSVSREKKERFSLILESASTNQTSMYLCASSFSGPQETQYFGPGTRLLVL.

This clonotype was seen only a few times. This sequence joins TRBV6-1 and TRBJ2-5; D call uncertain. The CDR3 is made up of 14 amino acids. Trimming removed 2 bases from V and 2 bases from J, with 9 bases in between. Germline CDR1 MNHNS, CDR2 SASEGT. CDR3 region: CASSESGRQETQYF. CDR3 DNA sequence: TGTGCCAGCAGTGAATCGGGCAGACAAGAGACCCAGTACTTC.

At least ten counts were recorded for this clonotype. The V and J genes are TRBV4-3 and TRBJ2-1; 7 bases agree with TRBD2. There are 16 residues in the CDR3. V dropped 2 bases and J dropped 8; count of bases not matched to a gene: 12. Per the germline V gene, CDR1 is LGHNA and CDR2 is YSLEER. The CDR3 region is CASSQPRDYNIHEQFF. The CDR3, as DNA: TGCGCCAGCAGCCAACCTCGGGACTACAACATTCATGAGCAGTTCTTC.

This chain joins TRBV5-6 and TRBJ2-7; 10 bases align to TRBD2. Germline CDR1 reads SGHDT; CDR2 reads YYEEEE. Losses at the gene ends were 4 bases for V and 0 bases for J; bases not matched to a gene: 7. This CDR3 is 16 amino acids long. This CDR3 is CASSHIAGGTSYEQYF. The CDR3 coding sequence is TGTGCCAGCAGCCATATAGCGGGAGGAACCTCCTACGAGCAGTACTTC.

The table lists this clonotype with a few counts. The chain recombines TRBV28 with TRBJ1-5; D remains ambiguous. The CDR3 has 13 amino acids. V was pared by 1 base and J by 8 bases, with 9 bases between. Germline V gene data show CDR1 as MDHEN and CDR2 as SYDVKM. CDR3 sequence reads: CASSLLLEEPQHF. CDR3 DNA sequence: TGTGCCAGCAGTTTATTACTTGAGGAGCCCCAGCATTTT.

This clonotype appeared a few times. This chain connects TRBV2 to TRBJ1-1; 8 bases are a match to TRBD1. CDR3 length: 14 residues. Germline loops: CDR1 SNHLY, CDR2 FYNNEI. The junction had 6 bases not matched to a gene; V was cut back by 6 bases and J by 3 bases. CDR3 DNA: TGTGCCAGCAGGCCTCGGACAGGGTACACTGAAGCTTTCTTT. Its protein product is CASRPRTGYTEAFF.

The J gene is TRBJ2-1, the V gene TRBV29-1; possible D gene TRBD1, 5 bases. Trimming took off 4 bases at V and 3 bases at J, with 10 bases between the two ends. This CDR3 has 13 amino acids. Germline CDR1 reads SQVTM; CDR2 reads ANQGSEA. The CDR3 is CSVGQSRYNEQFF. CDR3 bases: TGCAGCGTTGGACAGTCACGCTACAATGAGCAGTTCTTC.

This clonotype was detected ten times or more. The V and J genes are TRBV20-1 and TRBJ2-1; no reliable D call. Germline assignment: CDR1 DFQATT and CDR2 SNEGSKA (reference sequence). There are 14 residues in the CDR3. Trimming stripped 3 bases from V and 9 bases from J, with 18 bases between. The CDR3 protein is CSASKSLLVGEQFF. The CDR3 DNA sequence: TGCAGTGCTAGTAAGAGTCTTTTAGTGGGTGAGCAGTTCTTC.

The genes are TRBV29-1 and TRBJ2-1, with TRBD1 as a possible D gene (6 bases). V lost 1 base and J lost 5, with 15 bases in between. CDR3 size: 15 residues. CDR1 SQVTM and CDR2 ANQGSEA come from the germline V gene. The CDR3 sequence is CSVEALQGVDNEQFF. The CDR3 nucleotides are TGCAGCGTTGAAGCACTACAGGGAGTTGACAATGAGCAGTTCTTC.

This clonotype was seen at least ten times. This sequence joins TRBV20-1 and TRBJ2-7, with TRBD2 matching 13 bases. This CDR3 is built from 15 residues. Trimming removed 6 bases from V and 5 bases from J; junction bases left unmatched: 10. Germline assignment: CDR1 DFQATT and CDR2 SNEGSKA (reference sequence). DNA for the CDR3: TGCAGTGCCACCGGACTAGCGGGAGCCCTTAACGAGCAGTACTTC. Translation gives CSATGLAGALNEQYF.